This T cell receptor beta chain emerged from a study of T cell responses to AZD1222 COVID-19 vaccine. Some clones are missing from TCRdb's copy, which holds only in-frame ones; the method was immunoSEQ multiplex PCR. The repertoire consists of fewer than 80,000 clones, with 88% occurring once and the leading ten covering 8% to 10%. CDR1 is LGHNA and CDR2 is YNFKEQ in the germline V gene. There are 15 residues in the CDR3. The V end lost 0 bases, the J end lost 0 bases, and 7 bases lay between the germline ends. The sequencing used peripheral blood, collected 28 days after the second dose of the MenACWY control vaccine. V and J are TRBV4-2 and TRBJ2-3; D gene uncertain. The sequence derives from an adult who received the MenACWY meningococcal vaccine as a control. The CDR3 coding sequence is TGTGCCAGCAGCCAAGATAAAGCTAGCACAGATACGCAGTATTTT. Residues: CASSQDKASTDTQYF.